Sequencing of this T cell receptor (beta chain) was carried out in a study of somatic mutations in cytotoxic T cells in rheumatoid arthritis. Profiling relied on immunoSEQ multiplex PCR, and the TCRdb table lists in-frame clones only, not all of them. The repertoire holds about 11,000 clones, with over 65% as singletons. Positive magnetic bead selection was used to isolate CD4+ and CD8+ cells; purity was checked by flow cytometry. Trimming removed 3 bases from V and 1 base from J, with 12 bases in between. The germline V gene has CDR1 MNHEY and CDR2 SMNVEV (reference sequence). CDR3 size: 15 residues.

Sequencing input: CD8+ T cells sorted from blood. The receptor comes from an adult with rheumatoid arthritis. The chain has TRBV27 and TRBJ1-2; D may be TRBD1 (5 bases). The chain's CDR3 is CASSFVTALNYGYTF. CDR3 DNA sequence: TGTGCCAGCAGTTTTGTGACAGCTCTTAACTATGGCTACACCTTC.